This TCR beta chain was recovered during a study of PD-1 blockade in classical Hodgkin lymphoma. There was relapse after autologous stem cell transplantation in every patient, and there was variation in brentuximab vedotin exposure. This clone was recorded at least ten times. What it recognizes is unknown. Study-level points and caveats: The study reported lower baseline TCR diversity in newly diagnosed patients than in healthy donors.

The length of the CDR3 is 14 residues. The V end lost 6 bases, the J end lost 7 bases, and 15 bases lay between the germline ends. Germline loops: CDR1 WSHSY, CDR2 SAAADI. Sequencing was performed with immunoSEQ multiplex PCR; in TCRdb, only in-frame clones are kept and a portion is missing. The sample contains about 20,000 clones, around 86% of which appear only once. The TCR was taken from a human donor with classical Hodgkin lymphoma. The input for sequencing was peripheral blood mononuclear cells (PBMCs), taken at baseline. V is TRBV10-2 and J is TRBJ2-2; tentatively, D is TRBD2 (5 bases). The DNA of the CDR3 is TGCGCCAGCAGCCACGGACTGGGTGGCGGGGAGCTGTTTTTT. This sequence encodes CASSHGLGGGELFF.